The T cell receptor beta chain under discussion was sequenced for a study of cytomegalovirus exposure and HLA in healthy donors. General observations from the study: Further analysis was carried out later, and it showed several of the most significant clusters appearing linked to common viral pathogens. What a later analysis reportedly showed was that an Asian-associated ancestry cluster had fewer N-insertions than the roughly 700-donor mean.

With regard to this clone: Its antigen is undetermined.

The PCR was carried out with 60 Vbeta primers and 13 Jbeta primers. TCRdb's table, derived via immunoSEQ multiplex PCR, lists solely in-frame clones and lacks some. The sample has some 130,000 clones, approximately 61% seen once. Between the trimmed V and J ends, which lost 4 bases and 1 base, there was a span of 15 bases. The germline V gene has CDR1 MGHRA and CDR2 YSYEKL. The CDR3 covers 16 residues. Specimen: PBMCs. V is TRBV4-1 and J is TRBJ2-3; TRBD2 is a possible D gene (6 bases). This TCR derives from a human donor in good health. The CDR3 here is CASSRSGGLGTDTQYF. The CDR3 bases are TGCGCCAGCAGCCGATCCGGAGGGCTGGGCACAGATACGCAGTATTTT.